This T cell receptor (beta chain) is drawn from a study of Graves' ophthalmopathy and Graves' hyperthyroidism. Study as a whole: Stable hyperthyroidism denotes an absence of ophthalmopathy throughout 18 months of follow-up.

Physicians reached a diagnosis by relying on clinical symptoms, serum thyroxine, TRAb, thyroid ultrasound and orbital computed tomography. RNA transcripts were the template, and TCR beta CDR3 regions were amplified from them. RT-PCR was first run with HTBI primers, then multiplex PCR in a second round. A single record per CDR3 protein comes from TCRdb applying MiXCR to the multiplex PCR reads. The table includes 1 million to 1.3 million distinct CDR3 sequences, about 38% detected once. Input material: peripheral blood or thyroid tissue (not recorded which). This TCR came from an adult man with Graves' hyperthyroidism.

The CDR3 protein is CASKILQDRGEETQYF. CDR3 nucleotide sequence: TGTGCCAGCAAGATACTCCAGGACAGGGGTGAGGAGACCCAGTACTTC. V usage is TRBV6-2 or TRBV6-3 and J usage is TRBJ2-5, with 9 bases aligning to TRBD1. This CDR3 contains 16 residues. V was clipped by 7 bases and J by 5 bases; unmatched bases: 14. CDR1 and CDR2 from the germline V gene are MNHEY and SVGEGT.